A single sample gave rise to the 17 T cell receptor beta chains below, sequenced in a study of T cells in Graves' hyperthyroidism and ophthalmopathy. The investigators amplified TCR beta CDR3 regions from RNA transcripts. The primer set for the first-round RT-PCR of the TCR CDR3 was HTBI. TCRdb used MiXCR to reprocess the multiplex PCR reads, holding one entry per CDR3 protein. Of more than 300,000 distinct CDR3 sequences listed, approximately 15% are singletons. Sequencing was carried out using blood. The origin of the receptors is a woman aged 25 to 39 with Graves' hyperthyroidism.

V and J are TRBV19 and TRBJ2-7; TRBD2 matches at 7 bases. Germline V lookup: CDR1 LNHDA, CDR2 SQIVND (reference sequence). Trimming removed 5 bases from V and 2 bases from J; junction bases left unmatched: 6. The CDR3 is 14 amino acids. CDR3 sequence (DNA): TGTGCCAGTAGTTCCCGGGACTACCCCTACGAGCAGTACTTC. Translated, it gives CASSSRDYPYEQYF.

V usage is TRBV27 and J usage is TRBJ2-1, with D maybe TRBD2 (6 bases). The CDR3 consists of 15 residues. The germline V gene has CDR1 MNHEY and CDR2 SMNVEV (reference sequence). The V and J ends lost 3 bases and 4 bases respectively, with 13 bases between them. DNA of the CDR3: TGTGCCAGCAGTTTCGGGGAGGAGAATTACAATGAGCAGTTCTTC. Translated: CASSFGEENYNEQFF.

This chain connects TRBV2 to TRBJ2-3; 11 positions agree with TRBD2. The CDR3 consists of 17 residues. The V gene's germline CDR1 is SNHLY and CDR2 FYNNEI. J was trimmed by 1 base and V by 3 bases; bases with no gene match: 6. This CDR3 is CASSEGSGRAGTDTQYF. CDR3 DNA sequence: TGTGCCAGCAGTGAGGGTAGCGGGAGGGCCGGCACAGATACGCAGTATTTT.

V gene TRBV27 combines with J gene TRBJ2-1; TRBD1 might be the D (6 bases). Germline V gene lookup returns CDR1 MNHEY and CDR2 SMNVEV (reference sequence). The CDR3 sequence is 14 residues long. Deletions cut 4 bases from V and 10 bases from J, with 17 bases between. The CDR3, as DNA: TGTGCCAGCAGTTCGAGACACAGGGTAGGGGAGCAGTTCTTC. Protein product: CASSSRHRVGEQFF.

This clonotype has ten or more counts. CDR3 sequence (DNA): TGTGCCAGCAGTGACGTCCTCTACGAGCAGTACTTC. This gives the protein CASSDVLYEQYF. The gene calls are TRBV12-3 or TRBV12-4 and TRBJ2-7; D unclear. Trimming removed 5 bases at V and 3 bases at J, with 8 bases between. The CDR3 extends over 12 amino acids.

This clonotype has a count of ten or more. The rearrangement uses TRBV20-1 and TRBJ2-1; the match to TRBD2 covers 7 bases. In germline, CDR1 is DFQATT, CDR2 SNEGSKA (reference sequence). The CDR3 has 16 residues. With 3 bases clipped from V and 4 bases from J, the junction kept 12 bases outside the gene matches. In nucleotides, the CDR3 is TGCAGTGCTAGGGTTGTTGCGGCTAGCGGTTACAATGAGCAGTTCTTC. Translating gives CSARVVAASGYNEQFF.

This clonotype was detected ten times or more. The rearrangement uses TRBV13 and TRBJ2-3; D is perhaps TRBD2 (7 bases). Trimming left V 1 base short and J 4 bases short, with 18 bases between. There are 17 residues in the CDR3. Germline loops: CDR1 PRHDT, CDR2 FYEKMQ (reference sequence). Here the CDR3 reads CASSLETWGGPPDTQYF. In DNA form, the CDR3 reads TGTGCCAGCAGCTTAGAAACCTGGGGGGGGCCCCCAGATACGCAGTATTTT.

This clonotype was seen ten or more times. The V and J genes are TRBV28 and TRBJ2-2, with 7 bases identical to TRBD1. The CDR3 is made up of 15 amino acids. CDR1 is MDHEN, CDR2 SYDVKM, per germline. Germline trimming cut 7 bases from V and 3 bases from J; bases unmatched to any gene: 8. The DNA of the CDR3 is TGTGCCAGCAAATCAGGGACAGTCCACACCGGGGAGCTGTTTTTT. Amino acids: CASKSGTVHTGELFF. The full variable domain, completed using reference TRBV28 and TRBJ2-2, is DVKVTQSSRYLVKRTGEKVFLECVQDMDHENMFWYRQDPGLGLRLIYFSYDVKMKEKGDIPEGYSVSREKKERFSLILESASTNQTSMYLCASKSGTVHTGELFFGEGSRLTVL.

This clonotype came up a few times. The J gene is TRBJ1-2, the V gene TRBV11-2; 8 bases fit TRBD1. The length of the CDR3 is 13 residues. With 2 bases clipped from V and 6 bases from J, the junction kept 2 bases outside the gene matches. Germline V CDR1 and CDR2: SGHAT, FQNNGV. CDR3 sequence (DNA): TGTGCCAGCAGCTTACAGGGGGCACATGGCTACACCTTC. This gives the protein CASSLQGAHGYTF.

This clonotype was seen at least ten times. The chain carries TRBV5-1 and TRBJ1-1; D is unresolved. This CDR3 has 13 residues. Germline CDR1 reads SGHRS; CDR2 reads YFSETQ. V lost 4 bases and J lost 1, with 8 bases in between. The CDR3 coding sequence is TGCGCCAGCAGCCCGCCACGGAACACTGAAGCTTTCTTT. Protein sequence: CASSPPRNTEAFF.

The chain combines TRBV7-8 with TRBJ2-1; 12 nucleotides match TRBD2. Germline V gene lookup returns CDR1 SGHVS and CDR2 FQNEAQ. Trimming at V came to 2 bases and at J to 5 bases, leaving 10 bases not matched to a gene. The CDR3 is 18 residues long. The CDR3 sequence is CASSLYPGLAGAHNEQFF. CDR3 DNA sequence: TGTGCCAGCAGCTTATATCCGGGACTAGCGGGCGCCCACAATGAGCAGTTCTTC.

A few counts support this clonotype. The gene calls are TRBV29-1 and TRBJ2-4; 12 nucleotides line up with TRBD2. CDR3 size: 12 residues. The ends lost 4 bases at V and 8 bases at J; junction bases unmatched: 0. Germline V gene sequence: CDR1 SQVTM, CDR2 ANQGSEA. The CDR3, as DNA: TGCAGCGTTGGACTAGCGGGAGACATTCAGTACTTC. Its translation is CSVGLAGDIQYF.

This chain links TRBV3-1 with TRBJ2-7, with TRBD2 as a possible D gene (5 bases). V was trimmed by 5 bases and J by 6 bases, leaving 11 bases between them. Per the germline V gene, CDR1 is LGHDT and CDR2 is YNNKEL (reference sequence). The CDR3 runs to 12 residues. The CDR3 nucleotides read TGTGCCAGCAGCAGCGCGGGCCGCGAGCAGTACTTC. This encodes CASSSAGREQYF.

This chain links TRBV7-2 with TRBJ2-3; no reliable D call. Germline V lookup: CDR1 SGHTA, CDR2 FQGNSA. V lost 0 bases and J 0 bases, leaving 13 bases between the germline ends. The CDR3 length is 17 residues. As DNA, the CDR3 is TGTGCCAGCAGCTTAGCGGTTTTGAGGTCAAGCACAGATACGCAGTATTTT. This encodes CASSLAVLRSSTDTQYF.

V is TRBV19 and J is TRBJ2-3, with 13 nucleotides matching TRBD2. Per germline, CDR1 LNHDA and CDR2 SQIVND (reference sequence). The CDR3 loop spans 16 amino acids. The V gene end was trimmed by 5 bases and the J gene end by 4 bases; junction bases not matched to a gene: 6. As DNA, the CDR3 is TGTGCCAGTAGTCCCGGGACTAGCGGGAACCCAGATACGCAGTATTTT. It is translated as CASSPGTSGNPDTQYF.

Only a few counts were recorded for this clonotype. One junction end does not reproduce the germline sequence, and a read error may be involved. This rearrangement joins TRBV18 to TRBJ1-1, with a weak D call TRBD1 (6 bases). Germline loops: CDR1 KGHSH, CDR2 LQKENI. The length of the CDR3 is 13 residues. CDR3 amino acids: CASSPQGGTEAFF. For the CDR3, the DNA is TGTGCCAGCTCCCCACAGGGCGGCACTGAAGCTTTCTTT.

This clonotype showed up many times. The rearrangement uses TRBV20-1 and TRBJ2-3; D perhaps matches TRBD1 (5 bases). CDR3 size: 13 residues. With 5 bases removed from V and 0 bases from J, the gap between germline ends came to 9 bases. The V gene's germline CDR1 is DFQATT and CDR2 SNEGSKA (reference sequence). CDR3 DNA: TGCAGTGCTGCGCCAGGGAGCACAGATACGCAGTATTTT. It codes for CSAAPGSTDTQYF.